This T cell receptor beta chain was identified during a study of blood T cell repertoires in COVID-19. Overall study: Sites across the United States, Italy and Spain contributed samples from acute and convalescent COVID-19. Sources were T cells, B-cell-depleted T cells, or PBMCs; the material itself was cDNA or gDNA.

The germline V gene encodes CDR1 MNHEY and CDR2 SVGAGI. This CDR3 has 12 amino acids. V was pared by 5 bases and J by 9 bases, with 8 bases between. In the authors' workflow: Cell counts per sample came from amplifying reference gene primers. Measured with immunoSEQ multiplex PCR; TCRdb has only the in-frame clones, and not every one. The V and J calls and clone size were taken over from that table, and D and trimming were inferred from the DNA. The sample has 250,000 or so clones; approximately 82% are singletons. Sequenced input: peripheral blood. V and J are TRBV6-5 and TRBJ1-6; no reliable D call. The TCR originated in a woman at least 80 years old with acute or convalescent COVID-19. CDR3 in amino acids: CASSNRGSPLHF. The CDR3 DNA is TGTGCCAGCAGTAATCGGGGTTCACCCCTCCACTTT.